This T cell receptor (beta chain) was profiled in a study of blood T cell repertoires in COVID-19. Some clones are missing from TCRdb's copy, which holds only in-frame ones; the method was immunoSEQ multiplex PCR. The data show 200,000 or so clones, 80% to 85% seen once. Trimming took 5 bases from V and 8 from J; bases not matched to a gene: 6. This CDR3 has 14 residues. From germline, CDR1 is SGHTA and CDR2 FQGNSA. Material for sequencing was peripheral blood. The chain uses TRBV7-2 and TRBJ1-2; 12 nucleotides match TRBD1. The origin of this receptor is a human donor in a cohort sampled during active COVID-19. The CDR3 bases are TGTGCCAGCAGCGCTGGGACAGGGGGCTTCGGCTACACCTTC. Residues: CASSAGTGGFGYTF.